This TCR beta chain was sequenced for a study of tumor-infiltrating lymphocytes in primary liver carcinoma. The source material, about 17-31 mg of unsorted bulk tissue, was used to co-extract RNA and DNA. Surgeons treated the primary liver carcinoma of the patients by surgical resection. These patients lived with chronic HBV infection and had never been treated. Five discrete regions of every tumor underwent sampling. Every one of the tumor samples had a viable tumor cell content above 80%. For this clonotype: Mismatch with germline at one junction end may stem from a read error.

TCR beta cDNA was made from approximately 500 ng total RNA with a constant-region primer. What produced the TCR beta libraries was three nested multiplex PCR rounds using slightly modified ARM-PCR. The opening two PCR rounds, ten to eleven cycles each, paired TRBV1-TRBV30 forward primers with a C-beta reverse primer. From the multiplex PCR reads, TCRdb called clonotypes with MiXCR, one entry per CDR3 protein. The data hold roughly 78,000 distinct CDR3 sequences, with 71% observed a single time. Germline CDR1 and CDR2: SGHAT and FQNNGV. The CDR3 has 16 residues. The source of this sequence is a woman between 55 and 75 years old with primary liver carcinoma and hepatitis B virus infection. Sequencing was carried out using liver tumor tissue from sampling region 4. Described subset: tumor region T4, right-lateral pole. The chain uses TRBV11-2 and TRBJ2-3, with D possibly matching TRBD1 (6 bases). The CDR3: CASTNQGTFLSDKQYF. Written as DNA, the CDR3 is TGTGCCAGCACCAACCAGGGGACATTCTTGTCAGATAAGCAGTATTTT. Using reference TRBV11-2 and TRBJ2-3 for the parts outside the CDR3, the full variable domain is EAGVAQSPRYKIIEKRQSVAFWCNPISGHATLYWYQQILGQGPKLLIQFQNNGVVDDSQLPKDRFSAERLKGVDSTLKIQPAKLEDSAVYLCASTNQGTFLSDKQYFGPGTRLTVL.